This entry lists 18 T cell receptor beta chains sequenced from one sample in a study of T cell repertoires in aging, cancer and after chemotherapy. Peripheral blood genomic DNA, not sorted cells or RNA, was the template. Multiplex touch-down PCR with TRB-A/B primers amplified rearranged V-D-J TRB sequences. TCRdb ran MiXCR on the multiplex PCR reads and lists one entry per CDR3 protein. This sample has 7,000 to 9,000 distinct CDR3 sequences; about 30% occur once, and the top ten carry 3.3%. The sequenced sample was blood. These receptors all stem from a human donor in good health.

The V and J genes are TRBV7-6 and TRBJ2-3, with TRBD2 matching over 10 bases. V lost 5 bases and J lost 3; bases outside the gene matches: 5. This CDR3 contains 15 residues. Germline V gives CDR1 SGHVS, CDR2 FNYEAQ. CDR3: CASSETSGLTDTQYF. The CDR3 DNA follows: TGTGCCAGCAGCGAGACTAGCGGGTTGACAGATACGCAGTATTTT.

This clonotype occurred a few times. The gene calls are TRBV7-9 and TRBJ2-7; D remains unclear. Germline CDR1 is SEHNR and CDR2 is FQNEAQ (reference sequence). This CDR3 spans 17 amino acids. V was trimmed by 2 bases and J by 2 bases, leaving 19 bases between them. The CDR3 protein is CASSLLDGNTRTYEQYF. DNA for the CDR3: TGTGCCAGCAGCTTATTGGACGGAAACACACGCACCTACGAGCAGTACTTC. Looking up the rest from reference TRBV7-9 and TRBJ2-7 gives the full variable domain: DTGVSQNPRHKITKRGQNVTFRCDPISEHNRLYWYRQTLGQGPEFLTYFQNEAQLEKSRLLSDRFSAERPKGSFSTLEIQRTEQGDSAMYLCASSLLDGNTRTYEQYFGPGTRLTVT.

V is TRBV7-9 and J is TRBJ2-7; D not resolved. The CDR3 contains 14 residues. Per germline, CDR1 SEHNR and CDR2 FQNEAQ (reference sequence). Between the trimmed V and J ends, which lost 2 bases and 0 bases, there was a span of 8 bases. The CDR3 DNA sequence: TGTGCCAGCAGCTTACATGGCAGCTCCTACGAGCAGTACTTC. Encoded protein: CASSLHGSSYEQYF. Supplemented by reference TRBV7-9 and TRBJ2-7, the full variable domain reads DTGVSQNPRHKITKRGQNVTFRCDPISEHNRLYWYRQTLGQGPEFLTYFQNEAQLEKSRLLSDRFSAERPKGSFSTLEIQRTEQGDSAMYLCASSLHGSSYEQYFGPGTRLTVT.

The CDR3 is CASSEAAGGYNEQFF. The CDR3 region has the DNA TGTGCCAGCAGTGAAGCAGCGGGAGGGTACAATGAGCAGTTCTTC. The chain recombines TRBV6-1 with TRBJ2-1; 10 nucleotides match TRBD2. Trimming cost V 0 bases and J 4 bases; bases outside gene matches: 0. Germline V gives CDR1 MNHNS, CDR2 SASEGT. The length of the CDR3 is 15 residues.

This clonotype turned up a few times. V gene TRBV19 combines with J gene TRBJ2-2; 9 bases agree with TRBD2. This CDR3 spans 17 amino acids. Germline V gene sequence: CDR1 LNHDA, CDR2 SQIVND (reference sequence). V lost 5 bases, J lost 6 bases, and 13 bases stayed unmatched. In DNA form, the CDR3 reads TGTGCCAGTAGTGAGGCCCTCGCGGGAGGGCCCTCCGGGGAGCTGTTTTTT. Its protein is CASSEALAGGPSGELFF.

The CDR3 loop is CASSLASATNTIYF. CDR3 nucleotides: TGTGCCAGCAGCTTAGCGTCAGCCACAAACACCATATATTTT. The chain combines TRBV7-2 with TRBJ1-3; D is ambiguous. In germline, CDR1 is SGHTA, CDR2 FQGNSA. The CDR3 loop spans 14 amino acids. V was shortened by 0 bases and J by 6 bases, with 9 bases between the two germline ends.

The chain uses TRBV6-6 and TRBJ1-4; D gene uncertain. The CDR3 spans 13 residues. V was trimmed by 5 bases and J by 7 bases, leaving 11 bases between them. CDR1 is MNHNY and CDR2 is SVGAGI in the germline V gene (reference sequence). CDR3 loop: CASSPSSLEKLFF. The CDR3 DNA follows: TGTGCCAGCAGTCCAAGTAGTCTTGAAAAACTGTTTTTT.

In its sample, this clonotype was seen a few times. The chain carries TRBV6-1 and TRBJ2-5; TRBD2 matches 11 bases. The CDR3 runs to 16 residues. Trimming removed 4 bases from V and 4 bases from J; junction bases left unmatched: 8. CDR1 and CDR2 (germline): MNHNS, SASEGT. CDR3 DNA sequence: TGTGCCAGCAGTGGTACTAGCGGGAGTAGGGGAGAGACCCAGTACTTC. Its translation is CASSGTSGSRGETQYF.

The chain couples TRBV18 to TRBJ1-1, with a possible D match to TRBD1 (6 bases). The V end lost 8 bases, the J end lost 1 base, and 11 bases lay between the germline ends. Germline-derived CDR1 and CDR2 are KGHSH and LQKENI. The length of the CDR3 is 13 residues. The CDR3 loop is CASATGQNTEAFF. The CDR3 bases are TGTGCCAGCGCAACAGGGCAGAACACTGAAGCTTTCTTT.

The J gene is TRBJ2-1, the V gene TRBV4-1; a weak D match, TRBD1 (6 bases). V dropped 0 bases and J dropped 6 bases, with 12 bases sitting between them. The germline V gene encodes CDR1 MGHRA and CDR2 YSYEKL. The CDR3 has 15 residues. The CDR3 spells CASSQDQGTGNEQFF. The CDR3 nucleotides are TGCGCCAGCAGCCAAGACCAGGGGACCGGCAATGAGCAGTTCTTC.

The genes are TRBV30 and TRBJ1-1; no clear D. Germline V gene data show CDR1 as GTSNPN and CDR2 as SVGIG (reference sequence). This CDR3 is 14 amino acids long. Trimming cost V 7 bases and J 2 bases, with 17 bases left between them. CDR3 nucleotide sequence: TGTGCCTTACCCCGGAACAGCAGAAACACTGAAGCTTTCTTT. Translated, it gives CALPRNSRNTEAFF. The full variable domain, completed using reference TRBV30 and TRBJ1-1, is SQTIHQWPATLVQPVGSPLSLECTVEGTSNPNLYWYRQAAGRGLQLLFYSVGIGQISSEVPQNLSASRPQDRQFILSSKKLLLSDSGFYLCALPRNSRNTEAFFGQGTRLTVV.

The chain has TRBV5-1 and TRBJ2-7; TRBD2 matches 7 bases. Trimming cost V 0 bases and J 7 bases; bases outside gene matches: 7. CDR3 size: 14 residues. Per the germline V gene, CDR1 is SGHRS and CDR2 is YFSETQ. The CDR3 bases are TGCGCCAGCAGCTTGGGTCAGGGAGGGGATGAGCAGTACTTC. Its translation is CASSLGQGGDEQYF.

This rearrangement joins TRBV5-1 to TRBJ1-2, with D tentatively TRBD1 (5 bases). From germline, CDR1 is SGHRS and CDR2 YFSETQ. The CDR3 consists of 13 residues. Trimming took 0 bases from V and 6 from J, leaving 9 bases between them. The CDR3: CASSLVVGHGYTF. As DNA, the CDR3 is TGCGCCAGCAGCTTGGTGGTGGGGCATGGCTACACCTTC.

By share of the sample, this clonotype is medium-sized (0.01 to 0.1%). The chain couples TRBV20-1 to TRBJ2-1; perhaps TRBD2 as D (6 bases). Germline CDR1 reads DFQATT; CDR2 reads SNEGSKA (reference sequence). The CDR3 has 13 residues. V dropped 3 bases and J dropped 6 bases, with 12 bases sitting between them. For the CDR3, the DNA is TGCAGTGCTAGTCGTCCTAGCGTCAATGAGCAGTTCTTC. Encoded protein: CSASRPSVNEQFF.

V and J are TRBV7-2 and TRBJ2-1; 9 bases fit TRBD2. Germline CDR1 reads SGHTA; CDR2 reads FQGNSA. With 1 base clipped from V and 5 bases from J, the junction kept 15 bases outside the gene matches. The CDR3 length is 19 residues. The CDR3 DNA is TGTGCCAGCAGCTTAGACAGGGCAAGGGCTAGCGGGACCAACAATGAGCAGTTCTTC. It specifies CASSLDRARASGTNNEQFF.

The V gene is TRBV30, the J gene TRBJ2-7, with 8 bases aligning to TRBD1. V gave up 2 bases and J gave up 7 bases; unmatched junction bases: 7. Germline V gene data show CDR1 as GTSNPN and CDR2 as SVGIG (reference sequence). This CDR3 has 13 amino acids. As DNA, the CDR3 is TGTGCCTGGAGTAGTGGACAGGGTAGGGAGCAGTACTTC. It specifies CAWSSGQGREQYF.

The V and J genes are TRBV7-9 and TRBJ2-1; TRBD2 agrees at 7 bases. Germline CDR1 is SEHNR and CDR2 is FQNEAQ (reference sequence). With 6 bases clipped from V and 10 bases from J, the junction kept 15 bases outside the gene matches. The CDR3 totals 15 residues. CDR3 bases: TGTGCCAGCAGTCATGGGCGGAGGGAGGGCCAAGAGCAGTTCTTC. This gives the protein CASSHGRREGQEQFF.

A few counts support this clonotype. The chain employs TRBV27 and TRBJ1-1; maybe TRBD1 (5 bases). This CDR3 spans 17 amino acids. V was clipped by 6 bases and J by 1 base, with 21 bases between them. In germline, CDR1 is MNHEY, CDR2 SMNVEV (reference sequence). The CDR3 sequence is CASRIGEQRTGNTEAFF. The CDR3, as DNA: TGTGCCAGCAGAATAGGGGAACAGAGGACCGGGAACACTGAAGCTTTCTTT.